This T cell receptor (beta chain) originates from a study of blood T cell repertoires in COVID-19. The data were produced by immunoSEQ multiplex PCR, yet TCRdb's version contains in-frame clones alone and is incomplete. The table includes about 210,000 clones, 80% to 90% detected once. This clone was found once. The sequencing sample was made of PBMCs or T cells enriched from blood (not recorded which). This TCR derives from a woman between 18 and 29 years old who had recovered from COVID-19.

The CDR3 spells CASSQETQGSIDGYTF. The CDR3 DNA sequence: TGTGCCAGCAGCCAAGAGACACAGGGGTCGATAGATGGCTACACCTTC. This chain joins TRBV4-2 and TRBJ1-2, with 7 bases identical to TRBD1. Looked up from germline, CDR1 is LGHNA and CDR2 is YNFKEQ. The CDR3 loop spans 16 amino acids. Losses at the gene ends were 0 bases for V and 6 bases for J; bases not matched to a gene: 10.